Listed below are T cell receptor beta chains from one sample, sequenced in a study of T-cell reconstitution after alpha-beta-depleted transplantation in children. TCRdb fed the PCR reads into MiXCR, producing one record per CDR3 protein. This sample yields a few hundred thousand distinct CDR3 sequences, of which 25% to 30% are seen a single time; 36% belongs to the top ten. The sample was PBMCs, taken before TCRalphabeta/CD19-depleted stem cell transplant. Receptors were obtained from a boy in the first two years of life with Wiskott-Aldrich syndrome, due to receive a stem cell transplant. Both conserved end residues are part of each CDR3. D genes are given only for firm matches. The listing skips clone size in some rows; elsewhere it reads once, few, many or a size class.

j_gene	d_gene	v_gene	abundance	CDR3nt	CDR3aa
TRBJ2-5	TRBD1	TRBV5-1	-	TGCGCCAGCAGCGAACGACAGGGGGCTGAGACCCAGTACTTC	CASSERQGAETQYF
TRBJ2-1	-	TRBV12-3/TRBV12-4	-	TGTGCCAGCAGTCGCCAGACTGGGAGCTCCTACAATGAGCAGTTCTTC	CASSRQTGSSYNEQFF
TRBJ2-1	-	TRBV20-1	few	TGCAGTGCTATCGGGTCCTACAATGAGCAGTTCTTC	CSAIGSYNEQFF
TRBJ1-6	TRBD1	TRBV12-3/TRBV12-4	few	TGTGCCAGCAGTTTTGGGGACAGGCTTAATTCACCCCTCCACTTT	CASSFGDRLNSPLHF
TRBJ2-5	TRBD2	TRBV2	-	TGTGCCAGCAGTGAGCTAGCGGGACTAGCGGGAGGCCGGGAGACCCAGTACTTC	CASSELAGLAGGRETQYF
TRBJ2-3	TRBD1	TRBV20-1	many	TGCAGTGCTGGGACAGGAGGAACAGATACGCAGTATTTT	CSAGTGGTDTQYF
TRBJ2-7	TRBD2	TRBV27	-	TGTGCCAGCAGTCCATCCTTAGCGGGGGGATCCTACGAGCAGTACTTC	CASSPSLAGGSYEQYF
TRBJ2-1	TRBD1	TRBV19	-	TGTGCCAGTAGTAGAAGGACAGGGGGATCTGAGCAGTTCTTC	CASSRRTGGSEQFF
TRBJ2-1	TRBD2	TRBV6-2/TRBV6-3	-	TGTGCCAGCAGTCTCCGACTAGCGATGAGCTCCTACAATGAGCAGTTCTTC	CASSLRLAMSSYNEQFF
TRBJ2-1	TRBD2	TRBV27	-	TGTGCCAGCAGTAGCGGGAGTATCCCCTACAATGAGCAGTTCTTC	CASSSGSIPYNEQFF
TRBJ2-3	TRBD2	TRBV11-2	-	TGTGCCAGCAGCCCCACCCCACTAGCGGGAGGTGGATACACAGATACGCAGTATTTT	CASSPTPLAGGGYTDTQYF
TRBJ1-1	TRBD1	TRBV6-5	-	TGTGCCAGCAGTTTGGACAGGGAAGCTTTCTTT	CASSLDREAFF
TRBJ1-1	-	TRBV9	-	TGTGCCAGCAGCGCAGAATCCGGGACTGAAGCTTTCTTT	CASSAESGTEAFF
TRBJ2-2	-	TRBV3-1	-	TGTGCCAGCAGCCAAGGTGATGAAGGGTCCGGGGAGCTGTTTTTT	CASSQGDEGSGELFF
TRBJ2-1	TRBD1	TRBV5-1	-	TGCGCCAGCAGCTTCACAGGGGGCAACAATGAGCAGTTCTTC	CASSFTGGNNEQFF
TRBJ2-5	-	TRBV20-1	-	TGCAGTGCATCGGGCCAGGAAGAGACCCAGTACTTC	CSASGQEETQYF
TRBJ1-3	-	TRBV27	-	TGTGCCAGCAGCCCCCTAGTGGGGAAAGGAAACACCATATATTTT	CASSPLVGKGNTIYF
TRBJ1-5	-	TRBV20-1	-	TGCAGTGCTAGAGATCGGTCACGTAGCAATCAGCCCCAGCATTTT	CSARDRSRSNQPQHF
TRBJ2-7	-	TRBV5-1	few	TGCGCCAGCAGACGGGACACGAGTTACGAGCAGTACTTC	CASRRDTSYEQYF
TRBJ2-7	TRBD2	TRBV10-2	few	TGCGCCAGCAGGGGACTAGCGGCATTCGAGCAGTACTTC	CASRGLAAFEQYF
TRBJ2-2	-	TRBV27	-	TGTGCCAGCAGTTTATATGGCACCGGGGAGCTGTTTTTT	CASSLYGTGELFF
TRBJ2-5	-	TRBV12-3/TRBV12-4	-	TGTGCCAGCAGTTTAACCAGCGTTAGGGAGACCCAGTACTTC	CASSLTSVRETQYF
TRBJ2-1	-	TRBV11-2	few	TGTGCCAGCAGCTTACACTTGGTGGGATACAATGAGCAGTTCTTC	CASSLHLVGYNEQFF
TRBJ2-5	TRBD1	TRBV12-3/TRBV12-4	-	TGTGCCAGCAGTTCCCCTAGGTATCCGGACAGGGGGGTGGAGACCCAGTACTTC	CASSSPRYPDRGVETQYF
TRBJ2-1	-	TRBV10-3	few	TGTGCCACCACCCAGATTTTGTACAATGAGCAGTTCTTC	CATTQILYNEQFF
TRBJ2-5	-	TRBV6-5	-	TGTGCCAGCAGTTACTCGAAGGCAGGGACCCAGTACTTC	CASSYSKAGTQYF
TRBJ1-2	TRBD1	TRBV29-1	once	TGCAGCGCTACCCAGGGGGGGGTCGGCGGCTACACCTTC	CSATQGGVGGYTF
TRBJ2-1	-	TRBV7-2	-	TGTGCCAGCAGCTTAGCTATAAATGAGCAGTTCTTC	CASSLAINEQFF
TRBJ2-7	TRBD1	TRBV27	few	TGTGCCAGCAGTACCTACAGGGGCGAGCAGTACTTC	CASSTYRGEQYF
TRBJ2-1	TRBD2	TRBV12-3/TRBV12-4	few	TGTGCCAGCAGTTTCGCTCGGACTAGCTTTGGTGAGCAGTTCTTC	CASSFARTSFGEQFF
TRBJ2-7	-	TRBV10-3	-	TGTGCCACCCGGGCAGAGACCTACGAGCAGTACTTC	CATRAETYEQYF
TRBJ2-1	-	TRBV20-1	-	TGCAGTGGATGGGCTATCAGTAGCTCCTACAATGAGCAGTTCTTC	CSGWAISSSYNEQFF
TRBJ1-4	-	TRBV30	few	TGTGCCTGGCGCCGTGTAGGGGAGGGTCGGGAAAAACTGTTTTTT	CAWRRVGEGREKLFF
TRBJ2-3	-	TRBV20-1	-	TGCAGTGCTAGACCGGGACTCTTCACAGATACGCAGTATTTT	CSARPGLFTDTQYF
TRBJ2-7	TRBD1	TRBV18	-	TGTGCCAGCTCACCCGGGACAGCGAAATTGGCGCAGTACTTC	CASSPGTAKLAQYF
TRBJ2-7	TRBD1	TRBV5-1	few	TGCGCCAGCAGCTGGGGGACAGGGGGAAACTACGAGCAGTACTTC	CASSWGTGGNYEQYF
TRBJ2-1	-	TRBV15	-	TGTGCCACCAGCAGCGCTCCTCGGCACAATGAGCAGTTCTTC	CATSSAPRHNEQFF
TRBJ2-1	-	TRBV12-3/TRBV12-4	-	TGTGCCAGCAGTTTTTCCAGGACAGCCTACAATGAGCAGTTCTTC	CASSFSRTAYNEQFF
TRBJ2-1	-	TRBV5-1	-	TGCGCCAGCAGCTTCCGGGGCCCGCCGAATGAGCAGTTCTTC	CASSFRGPPNEQFF
TRBJ2-1	-	TRBV18	few	TGTGCCAGCTCACCTACGGCTAGCCAGTTCTATGAGCAGTTCTTC	CASSPTASQFYEQFF
TRBJ2-3	-	TRBV20-1	-	TGCAGTGCTAAGGGGGAGGTAACAGATACGCAGTATTTT	CSAKGEVTDTQYF
TRBJ1-1	TRBD1	TRBV12-3/TRBV12-4	few	TGTGCCAGCAGATATGGGACAGGGGGCACTGAAGCTTTCTTT	CASRYGTGGTEAFF
TRBJ1-6	-	TRBV15	-	TGTGCCACCAGCAGCCCGGGCCATAATTCACCCCTCCACTTT	CATSSPGHNSPLHF
TRBJ1-1	-	TRBV20-1	-	TGCAGTGCCCACTACGTAGGGGAGATTGAAGCTTTCTTT	CSAHYVGEIEAFF
TRBJ2-5	TRBD2	TRBV5-1	few	TGCGCCAGCAGCGCGGGAGGGAAAGAGACCCAGTACTTC	CASSAGGKETQYF
TRBJ2-3	-	TRBV10-3	many	TGTGCCATCAGTGCAGAGGGTCCAGCAAACACAGATACGCAGTATTTT	CAISAEGPANTDTQYF
TRBJ2-1	-	TRBV9	-	TGTGCCAGCAGCGTAGATAGGAATGAGCAGTTCTTC	CASSVDRNEQFF